The next 27 T cell receptor beta chains were all read from a single sample in a study of chemoradiotherapy in HPV16-positive cancers. Clones were read by immunoSEQ multiplex PCR, and TCRdb kept only the in-frame ones, dropping some. Counted here are under 85,000 clones, 88% occurring once; the ten biggest clones make up 4% to 4.5%. Material: blood, obtained from a patient who underwent chemoradiotherapy. The receptors here all came from a human donor with HPV-associated anogenital cancer.

The chain joins TRBV19 to TRBJ2-1; TRBD2 matches 7 bases. The CDR3 runs to 15 residues. V shed 3 bases, J shed 3 bases, and the junction held 5 bases outside the gene matches. In germline, CDR1 is LNHDA, CDR2 SQIVND (reference sequence). The CDR3 reads CASSMFSGLYNEQFF. The CDR3 nucleotides are TGTGCCAGTAGTATGTTTAGCGGGCTCTACAATGAGCAGTTCTTC.

The rearrangement joins TRBV7-2 to TRBJ1-1, with a weak D call TRBD1 (6 bases). Germline values: CDR1 SGHTA, CDR2 FQGNSA. The CDR3 length is 15 residues. V lost 5 bases and J lost 1, with 14 bases in between. Written as DNA, the CDR3 is TGTGCCAGCAGCCCACAGGGTGGTTGGAACACTGAAGCTTTCTTT. Amino acids: CASSPQGGWNTEAFF.

The chain has TRBV19 and TRBJ1-2; D is undetermined. The CDR3 sequence is 13 residues long. The germline CDR1 and CDR2 sequences are LNHDA and SQIVND (reference sequence). Deletions cut 2 bases from V and 2 bases from J, with 6 bases between. CDR3 in DNA: TGTGCCAGTAGTATAATGGGGAACTATGGCTACACCTTC. Encoded protein: CASSIMGNYGYTF.

The chain couples TRBV4-1 to TRBJ1-1, with TRBD1 as a possible D gene (6 bases). CDR1 is MGHRA and CDR2 is YSYEKL in the germline V gene. V was shortened by 0 bases and J by 4 bases, with 15 bases between the two germline ends. The CDR3 is 16 amino acids. This CDR3 is CASSQDKGRRGTEAFF. For the CDR3, the DNA is TGCGCCAGCAGCCAAGATAAGGGCCGCAGGGGCACTGAAGCTTTCTTT.

The table lists this clone with a count of one. The V and J genes are TRBV5-4 and TRBJ1-3; D not resolved. This CDR3 has 17 amino acids. Per germline, CDR1 SGHNT and CDR2 YYREEE (reference sequence). The V end was cut by 0 bases, the J end by 2 bases, with 15 bases between. The CDR3 loop reads CASSLDGDLMAGNTIYF. CDR3 DNA sequence: TGTGCCAGCAGCTTGGACGGCGACCTGATGGCTGGAAACACCATATATTTT.

V gene TRBV18 combines with J gene TRBJ1-2; no clear D. Per germline, CDR1 KGHSH and CDR2 LQKENI. There are 14 residues in the CDR3. Trimming pared 0 bases from V and 6 bases from J, leaving 11 bases between. As DNA, the CDR3 is TGTGCCAGCTCACCACCAGGAGGGCTTGATGGCTACACCTTC. It translates to CASSPPGGLDGYTF.

This chain joins TRBV7-9 and TRBJ2-7; 8 nucleotides agree with TRBD1. The CDR3 has 16 amino acids. CDR1 SEHNR and CDR2 FQNEAQ come from the germline V gene (reference sequence). The trim removed 3 bases at V and 3 bases at J, leaving 10 bases unmatched. CDR3 loop: CASSFRPGQESYEQYF. CDR3 bases: TGTGCCAGCAGCTTTCGACCGGGACAGGAGAGCTACGAGCAGTACTTC.

In this sample, this clone turned up once. This chain links TRBV7-6 with TRBJ2-7; D not resolved. CDR3 length: 13 residues. Trimming stripped 0 bases from V and 4 bases from J, with 7 bases between. Germline-derived CDR1 and CDR2 are SGHVS and FNYEAQ. CDR3 loop: CASSLAEGYEQYF. CDR3 nucleotide sequence: TGTGCCAGCAGCTTAGCAGAAGGGTACGAGCAGTACTTC.

The J gene is TRBJ2-7, the V gene TRBV4-2; no firm D call. The CDR3 contains 12 residues. The germline gives CDR1 LGHNA, CDR2 YNFKEQ. Trimming pared 7 bases from V and 0 bases from J, leaving 7 bases between. This chain's CDR3 is CASTDFSYEQYF. Written as DNA, the CDR3 is TGTGCCAGCACCGACTTCTCCTACGAGCAGTACTTC.

The V call is TRBV9, the J call TRBJ1-1; 10 nucleotides align to TRBD1. The length of the CDR3 is 16 residues. Losses at the gene ends were 0 bases for V and 5 bases for J; bases not matched to a gene: 7. CDR1 is SGDLS and CDR2 is YYNGEE in the germline V gene. CDR3 region: CASSVANLDRGTEAFF. The DNA of the CDR3 is TGTGCCAGCAGCGTAGCTAACTTGGACAGGGGGACTGAAGCTTTCTTT. Using reference TRBV9 and TRBJ1-1 for the parts outside the CDR3, the full variable domain is DSGVTQTPKHLITATGQRVTLRCSPRSGDLSVYWYQQSLDQGLQFLIQYYNGEERAKGNILERFSAQQFPDLHSELNLSSLELGDSALYFCASSVANLDRGTEAFFGQGTRLTVV.

The J gene is TRBJ2-7, the V gene TRBV7-6, with a weak D call TRBD2 (6 bases). Germline CDR1 is SGHVS and CDR2 is FNYEAQ. The V end was cut by 5 bases, the J end by 6 bases, with 14 bases between. The CDR3 covers 13 residues. CDR3 sequence reads: CASSLRTEGEQYF. In DNA, the CDR3 is TGTGCCAGCAGCCTCCGGACGGAGGGCGAGCAGTACTTC.

The chain recombines TRBV29-1 with TRBJ1-1; D gene uncertain. Germline CDR1 reads SQVTM; CDR2 reads ANQGSEA. V shed 7 bases and J shed 3 bases, with 6 bases lying between them. The CDR3 consists of 10 residues. Here the CDR3 DNA reads TGCAGCGGACAAGACACTGAAGCTTTCTTT. Translating gives CSGQDTEAFF.

The chain has TRBV18 and TRBJ2-3; D is unresolved. Germline CDR1 reads KGHSH; CDR2 reads LQKENI. CDR3 length equals 14 residues. Trimming left V 4 bases short and J 0 bases short, with 8 bases between. This CDR3 is CASSLFVSTDTQYF. CDR3 in DNA: TGTGCCAGCTCACTCTTTGTAAGCACAGATACGCAGTATTTT.

This clone is large. The genes are TRBV2 and TRBJ2-7; D is possibly TRBD2 (5 bases). V shed 7 bases and J shed 3 bases, with 19 bases lying between them. The CDR3 runs 15 residues. CDR1 is SNHLY and CDR2 is FYNNEI in the germline V gene. The CDR3 is CASTLPRVGSYEQYF. Here the CDR3 DNA reads TGTGCCAGCACCCTCCCCCGAGTAGGGAGCTACGAGCAGTACTTC.

The chain joins TRBV16 to TRBJ1-2; D is possibly TRBD1 (5 bases). Trimming removed 1 base at V and 4 bases at J, with 16 bases between. Germline-derived CDR1 and CDR2 are KGHSY and FQNENV. The CDR3 spans 16 residues. This CDR3 reads CASSQFRLRVSYGYTF. The CDR3 DNA follows: TGTGCCAGCAGCCAATTTAGGCTCAGGGTTAGCTATGGCTACACCTTC.

V and J are TRBV30 and TRBJ1-5; the D gene is possibly TRBD1 (6 bases). The CDR3 has 15 residues. In germline, CDR1 is GTSNPN, CDR2 SVGIG (reference sequence). V was cut by 0 bases and J by 6 bases, with 15 bases left in between. The CDR3 bases are TGTGCCTGGAGTGTACAAGGGGGTGTTGGTCAGCCCCAGCATTTT. Translated, it gives CAWSVQGGVGQPQHF.

The gene calls are TRBV6-5 and TRBJ2-6, with D possibly matching TRBD1 (5 bases). CDR3 size: 14 residues. From germline, CDR1 is MNHEY and CDR2 SVGAGI. V shed 6 bases and J shed 3 bases, with 9 bases lying between them. CDR3 DNA: TGTGCCAGCAGACCCAGGGATGGGGCCAACGTCCTGACTTTC. This sequence encodes CASRPRDGANVLTF.

The CDR3 region is CASSPSDRGPTNIQYF. The CDR3 bases are TGTGCCAGCAGTCCCTCTGACAGGGGGCCTACAAACATTCAGTACTTC. The chain carries TRBV28 and TRBJ2-4, with 10 bases that match TRBD1. Germline lookup yields CDR1 MDHEN and CDR2 SYDVKM. V dropped 5 bases and J dropped 6; count of bases not matched to a gene: 10. The CDR3 length is 16 residues.

The CDR3 nucleotides are TGTGCCAGCAGCCAAGAAGGGGGCGTGCAGCCCCAGCATTTT. It specifies CASSQEGGVQPQHF. The chain is built from TRBV4-2 and TRBJ1-5; 7 nucleotides line up with TRBD1. The CDR3 length is 14 residues. Germline V gives CDR1 LGHNA, CDR2 YNFKEQ. V gave up 0 bases and J gave up 7 bases; unmatched junction bases: 3.

The rearrangement links TRBV28 to TRBJ2-7, with 12 nucleotides matching TRBD2. The ends lost 6 bases at V and 0 bases at J; junction bases unmatched: 18. The CDR3 covers 20 residues. From germline, CDR1 is MDHEN and CDR2 SYDVKM. CDR3 region: CASRPLLGLAGLHSSYEQYF. Written as DNA, the CDR3 is TGTGCCAGCAGACCCCTATTGGGACTAGCGGGTCTCCATAGCTCCTACGAGCAGTACTTC.

The chain is built from TRBV6-6 and TRBJ2-7, with TRBD1 as a possible D gene (5 bases). The V end lost 7 bases, the J end lost 2 bases, and 18 bases lay between the germline ends. Germline CDR1 MNHNY, CDR2 SVGAGI (reference sequence). CDR3 length equals 15 residues. The CDR3 DNA sequence: TGTGCCAGCACGTCTGCGAGAACCAGGGCCTACGAGCAGTACTTC. Encoded protein: CASTSARTRAYEQYF.

The chain employs TRBV19 and TRBJ2-3; D remains unclear. CDR3 size: 14 residues. Germline CDR1 reads LNHDA; CDR2 reads SQIVND (reference sequence). Trimming shortened V by 5 bases and J by 2 bases, and 11 bases separated the two germline ends. CDR3 residues: CASSPRTYTDTQYF. The CDR3 DNA is TGTGCCAGTAGTCCAAGGACGTACACAGATACGCAGTATTTT.

V usage is TRBV28 and J usage is TRBJ2-1; a possible D gene is TRBD2 (6 bases). The CDR3 covers 14 residues. CDR1 and CDR2 from the germline V gene are MDHEN and SYDVKM. V was trimmed by 8 bases and J by 9 bases, leaving 20 bases between them. CDR3 sequence reads: CASLEGRIVGEQFF. The CDR3 nucleotides are TGTGCCAGCTTGGAGGGCCGCATTGTGGGTGAGCAGTTCTTC.

This chain links TRBV19 with TRBJ2-7, with D perhaps TRBD2 (5 bases). The ends were cut back, 3 bases at V and 4 bases at J, with 16 bases in the middle. Looked up from germline, CDR1 is LNHDA and CDR2 is SQIVND (reference sequence). The CDR3 contains 15 residues. CDR3 residues: CASSIGTGMGYEQYF. The CDR3 DNA follows: TGTGCCAGTAGTATCGGAACGGGGATGGGGTACGAGCAGTACTTC.

The V call is TRBV28, the J call TRBJ2-5, with 8 bases lining up with TRBD2. This CDR3 is built from 15 residues. CDR1 and CDR2 from the germline V gene are MDHEN and SYDVKM. V lost 1 base to trimming and J lost 2 bases; unmatched junction nucleotides: 3. CDR3 region: CASSLLTSEQETQYF. CDR3 DNA sequence: TGTGCCAGCAGTTTATTGACTAGCGAACAAGAGACCCAGTACTTC.

The V and J genes are TRBV25-1 and TRBJ1-2; 9 nucleotides agree with TRBD1. The germline V gene has CDR1 MGHDK and CDR2 SYGVNS. V trimming: 1 base; J trimming: 5 bases; junction bases outside the gene matches: 5. The length of the CDR3 is 15 residues. The CDR3 here is CASSESGTGNYGYTF. CDR3 DNA: TGTGCCAGCAGTGAATCGGGGACAGGGAATTATGGCTACACCTTC.

In this sample, this clone turned up once. The V gene is TRBV18, the J gene TRBJ1-1; tentatively, D is TRBD1 (6 bases). The germline V gene encodes CDR1 KGHSH and CDR2 LQKENI. The CDR3 covers 16 residues. V gave up 3 bases and J gave up 1 base, with 15 bases separating them. The CDR3 sequence: CASSPTGGTPNTEAFF. The CDR3 DNA is TGTGCCAGCTCACCGACGGGGGGCACCCCGAACACTGAAGCTTTCTTT.